This T cell receptor (beta chain) is from a study of immune heterogeneity within non-small cell lung tumors. Study overall: The composition of the tumors was several squamous cell carcinomas, approximately 11 non-squamous carcinomas and 1 not otherwise specified. Study-level results: The study found identical dominant CDR3 beta clonotypes recurring across tumor sites within a patient, alongside site-unique high-frequency clones.

A multiplex PCR containing 32 V primers and 13 J primers was used to amplify TCR beta CDR3. TCRdb used MiXCR to reprocess the multiplex PCR reads, holding one entry per CDR3 protein. The table has about 15,000 distinct CDR3 sequences, over 25% seen once. Looked up from germline, CDR1 is MNHEY and CDR2 is SMNVEV (reference sequence). Trimming removed 0 bases from V and 4 bases from J; junction bases left unmatched: 2. The CDR3 sequence is 15 residues long. About this clonotype: The target antigen is unknown.

Template material for each sample was 500 to 600 ng of bulk tumor genomic DNA. Several biopsies per primary tumor, spaced far apart, were taken during surgery. Patients underwent curative surgery for untreated, newly diagnosed non-small cell lung cancer. This clonotype was obtained from a woman in her forties or fifties with non-small cell lung cancer. The chain is built from TRBV27 and TRBJ2-1, with TRBD2 identical over 8 bases. The material sequenced was lung tumor tissue. The CDR3 is CASSLSSGAYNEQFF. The CDR3, as DNA: TGTGCCAGCAGTTTATCTAGCGGGGCGTACAATGAGCAGTTCTTC.